The 23 T cell receptor beta chains reported below all come from one sample, sequenced in a study of identical twins. TCRdb re-called the 5' RACE reads with MiXCR, one entry per CDR3 protein. The data show hundreds of thousands of distinct CDR3 sequences, roughly 18% seen once. This same sample was also part of a study on T cells expressing NK-cell markers.

Sequencing was performed on PBMCs. The receptors were gathered from a woman younger than 35 in good health.

The V call is TRBV25-1, the J call TRBJ2-1; D possibly matches TRBD1 or TRBD2 (5 bases each). Germline-derived CDR1 and CDR2 are MGHDK and SYGVNS. The V end was cut by 9 bases, the J end by 8 bases, with 17 bases between. This CDR3 contains 13 residues. The DNA for the CDR3 is TGTGCCAGTAGACAAGGGACCCACGATGAGCAGTTCTTC. This encodes CASRQGTHDEQFF.

This chain uses TRBV20-1 with TRBJ1-1; D perhaps matches TRBD1 (6 bases). The length of the CDR3 is 13 residues. The V and J ends lost 4 bases and 8 bases respectively, with 17 bases between them. Per germline, CDR1 DFQATT and CDR2 SNEGSKA (reference sequence). This CDR3 is CSAKPLTGIEAFF. Here the CDR3 DNA reads TGCAGTGCTAAGCCGCTCACAGGGATAGAAGCTTTCTTT.

The rearrangement joins TRBV27 to TRBJ2-7; D is perhaps TRBD1 or TRBD2 (5 bases each). The CDR3 has 16 amino acids. Germline V gene lookup returns CDR1 MNHEY and CDR2 SMNVEV (reference sequence). With 5 bases removed from V and 2 bases from J, the gap between germline ends came to 19 bases. The CDR3 protein is CASSTLPGTGPYEQYF. DNA for the CDR3: TGTGCCAGCAGTACCCTCCCCGGGACGGGGCCCTACGAGCAGTACTTC.

The gene calls are TRBV29-1 and TRBJ2-1; a possible D gene is TRBD1 (6 bases). The length of the CDR3 is 16 residues. The V gene lost 2 bases and the J gene lost 2 bases, with 16 bases spanning the gap. Per the germline V gene, CDR1 is SQVTM and CDR2 is ANQGSEA. This CDR3 reads CSVESWTAFTYNEQFF. CDR3 nucleotides: TGCAGCGTTGAATCTTGGACAGCTTTTACCTACAATGAGCAGTTCTTC.

This clonotype was picked up a small number of times. The chain joins TRBV4-1 to TRBJ1-2, with D maybe TRBD1 (5 bases). Trimming pared 6 bases from V and 0 bases from J, leaving 14 bases between. From germline, CDR1 is MGHRA and CDR2 YSYEKL. The CDR3 is 15 amino acids. CDR3 sequence: CASRRTGTSNYGYTF. CDR3 nucleotides: TGCGCCAGCAGGCGTACCGGGACCTCTAACTATGGCTACACCTTC.

The sample holds many counts of this clonotype. The chain combines TRBV20-1 with TRBJ2-5; D not resolved. Per the germline V gene, CDR1 is DFQATT and CDR2 is SNEGSKA (reference sequence). V shed 5 bases and J shed 5 bases, with 15 bases lying between them. The CDR3 is 13 residues long. The CDR3 loop is CSAARAAKETQYF. The CDR3 DNA is TGCAGTGCTGCTAGGGCCGCGAAGGAGACCCAGTACTTC.

This clonotype was counted only a few times. V and J are TRBV9 and TRBJ2-1; D is tentatively TRBD1 or TRBD2 (5 bases each). The CDR3 has 15 residues. V was cut by 0 bases and J by 0 bases, with 7 bases left in between. Per germline, CDR1 SGDLS and CDR2 YYNGEE. The CDR3 loop reads CASSVGDGSYNEQFF. The CDR3 nucleotides read TGTGCCAGCAGCGTAGGGGACGGCTCCTACAATGAGCAGTTCTTC.

This rearrangement joins TRBV14 to TRBJ1-1; D is undetermined. Trimming left V 6 bases short and J 4 bases short, with 9 bases between. The germline V gene encodes CDR1 SGHDN and CDR2 FVKESK. CDR3 length: 12 amino acids. For the CDR3, the DNA is TGTGCCAGCAGTAGGAGGCCCACTGAAGCTTTCTTT. It encodes CASSRRPTEAFF.

This sequence joins TRBV3-1 and TRBJ1-4, with D maybe TRBD1 (5 bases). Trimming pared 5 bases from V and 5 bases from J, leaving 15 bases between. This CDR3 contains 15 residues. From germline, CDR1 is LGHDT and CDR2 YNNKEL (reference sequence). As DNA, the CDR3 is TGTGCCAGCAGCTACGCCCACGGACAAAATGAAAAACTGTTTTTT. Translating gives CASSYAHGQNEKLFF.

This sequence joins TRBV2 and TRBJ2-3, with 13 nucleotides matching TRBD2. J lost 8 bases, V lost 6 bases, and 11 bases had no gene match. CDR1 is SNHLY, CDR2 FYNNEI, per germline. CDR3 length equals 16 residues. CDR3 residues: CASSPTSGRPGGTQYF. CDR3 in DNA: TGTGCCAGCAGCCCGACTAGCGGGAGGCCAGGGGGTACGCAGTATTTT.

This clonotype was detected a few times. The gene calls are TRBV7-9 and TRBJ2-7; no clear D gene. The length of the CDR3 is 16 residues. Trimming left V 2 bases short and J 4 bases short, with 18 bases between. Germline V gene data show CDR1 as SEHNR and CDR2 as FQNEAQ (reference sequence). The CDR3 reads CASSLTRATTEYEQYF. DNA for the CDR3: TGTGCCAGCAGCTTAACTCGCGCGACAACTGAATACGAGCAGTACTTC.

There are a few counts of this clonotype. The chain has TRBV20-1 and TRBJ2-1; D remains unclear. V was trimmed by 4 bases and J by 3 bases, leaving 10 bases between them. Germline assignment: CDR1 DFQATT and CDR2 SNEGSKA (reference sequence). This CDR3 is 13 amino acids long. DNA of the CDR3: TGCAGTGCTAAACCGGTCGGCTACAATGAGCAGTTCTTC. This sequence encodes CSAKPVGYNEQFF.

The J gene is TRBJ1-1, the V gene TRBV12-3 or TRBV12-4; TRBD1 matches at 7 bases. CDR3 length equals 15 residues. Unmatched junction bases numbered 8, after V lost 6 bases and J lost 1 base. In nucleotides, the CDR3 is TGTGCCAGCAGCAGACAGGGACGTCAGAACACTGAAGCTTTCTTT. Translating it yields CASSRQGRQNTEAFF.

This clonotype was seen a handful of times. The genes are TRBV12-3 or TRBV12-4 and TRBJ2-7, with 10 bases identical to TRBD2. The CDR3 spans 16 residues. J gave up 2 bases and V 7 bases, and 11 bases lay outside the gene matches. CDR3 residues: CASTLGLAHDPYEQYF. The CDR3 region has the DNA TGTGCCAGCACCCTGGGACTAGCGCACGATCCCTACGAGCAGTACTTC.

This clonotype has only a few counts. The chain has TRBV7-3 and TRBJ1-1; D perhaps matches TRBD1 (6 bases). The V and J ends lost 0 bases and 5 bases respectively, with 10 bases between them. This CDR3 spans 14 amino acids. Germline CDR1 SGHTA, CDR2 FQGTGA. CDR3 DNA: TGTGCCAGCAGCTTAACGGCAAGGGGGACTGAAGCTTTCTTT. This translates into CASSLTARGTEAFF.

CDR3 nucleotides: TGCAGTGCCCAGTTCGCCGGGGGCAGCTCCTACGAGCAGTACTTC. Translated: CSAQFAGGSSYEQYF. This chain uses TRBV20-1 with TRBJ2-7, with D perhaps given as TRBD1 or TRBD2 (6 bases each). V was cut by 6 bases and J by 0 bases, with 18 bases left in between. The CDR3 consists of 15 residues. In germline, CDR1 is DFQATT, CDR2 SNEGSKA (reference sequence).

A few counts support this clonotype. The chain carries TRBV12-3 or TRBV12-4 and TRBJ2-1, with 12 bases identical to TRBD2. The CDR3 loop spans 16 amino acids. With 1 base clipped from V and 8 bases from J, the junction kept 6 bases outside the gene matches. CDR3 region: CASSLEGTSGSYEQFF. For the CDR3, the DNA is TGTGCCAGCAGTTTAGAGGGGACTAGCGGGTCGTATGAGCAGTTCTTC.

This clonotype was recorded a few times. The rearrangement joins TRBV5-5 to TRBJ1-6; 7 nucleotides align to TRBD1. The CDR3 consists of 14 residues. Germline trimming cut 5 bases from V and 7 bases from J; bases unmatched to any gene: 6. Germline CDR1 is SGHKS and CDR2 is YYEKEE (reference sequence). CDR3 in DNA: TGTGCCAGCAGACCCGGGACAGCGAATTCACCCCTCCACTTT. It is translated as CASRPGTANSPLHF. Based on the CDR3 plus reference TRBV5-5 and TRBJ1-6, the full variable domain is DAGVTQSPTHLIKTRGQQVTLRCSPISGHKSVSWYQQVLGQGPQFIFQYYEKEERGRGNFPDRFSARQFPNYSSELNVNALLLGDSALYLCASRPGTANSPLHFGNGTRLTVT.

The chain joins TRBV20-1 to TRBJ2-5; 13 bases are a match to TRBD2. V lost 2 bases and J lost 8; bases outside the gene matches: 2. This CDR3 contains 13 residues. The germline CDR1 and CDR2 sequences are DFQATT and SNEGSKA (reference sequence). CDR3 bases: TGCAGTGCTAGACGACTAGCGGGAGGAACCCAGTACTTC. This sequence encodes CSARRLAGGTQYF.

The chain combines TRBV6-5 with TRBJ2-5; D uncertain. Germline V gene lookup returns CDR1 MNHEY and CDR2 SVGAGI. V gave up 0 bases and J gave up 4 bases, with 6 bases separating them. This CDR3 is built from 13 residues. CDR3 sequence: CASSYSWGETQYF. CDR3 sequence (DNA): TGTGCCAGCAGTTACTCGTGGGGAGAGACCCAGTACTTC.

This rearrangement joins TRBV5-1 to TRBJ2-2, with D tentatively TRBD1 or TRBD2 (6 bases each). V was trimmed by 0 bases and J by 0 bases, leaving 12 bases between them. Germline V CDR1 and CDR2: SGHRS, YFSETQ. CDR3 length: 17 residues. CDR3 DNA sequence: TGCGCCAGCAGCTTGGCGGGGGCCAACGCGAACACCGGGGAGCTGTTTTTT. As protein: CASSLAGANANTGELFF.

The gene calls are TRBV12-5 and TRBJ2-3, with a weak D call TRBD2 (10 bases). Germline V gene sequence: CDR1 LGHNT, CDR2 FRNRAP. The CDR3 has 21 residues. Trimming shortened V by 5 bases and J by 3 bases, and 33 bases separated the two germline ends. CDR3 nucleotides: TGTGCTAGTGGTCCCGGGGACAGGGCCAGGTTTGGACTAGCGGAGACAGATACGCAGTATTTT. The encoded protein is CASGPGDRARFGLAETDTQYF.

The chain is built from TRBV20-1 and TRBJ2-3; 12 nucleotides line up with TRBD2. The V segment lost 3 bases and the J segment 1 base; nucleotides outside the gene matches: 5. CDR3 length equals 16 residues. From germline, CDR1 is DFQATT and CDR2 SNEGSKA (reference sequence). As DNA, the CDR3 is TGCAGTGCTAGCTGGGCTAGCGGGGGGGGCACAGATACGCAGTATTTT. It specifies CSASWASGGGTDTQYF.